The rows below give T cell receptor beta chains drawn from one sample of a study of blood T cell repertoires in COVID-19. Here immunoSEQ multiplex PCR was the method, and the copy in TCRdb shows in-frame clones only, minus some. The sample contains a few hundred thousand clones, about 91% of which appear only once. The sequencing input was peripheral blood. These receptors all come from a woman in her 50s with COVID-19, enrolled during active disease. Each CDR3 is given with its conserved first and last residue. The D gene is left open where the match is weak. The size of a clone is reported for some rows only, either as once, few or many, or as a class for expanded clones.

>-|-|TRBV5-4|TRBJ2-5|14
TGTGCCAGCAGCTTGCCGAGGACAGAAGAGACCCAGTACTTC
CASSLPRTEETQYF
>-|-|TRBV6-5|TRBJ2-2|15
TGTGCCAGCTGCCAAACAGGAACGAACACCGGGGAGCTGTTTTTT
CASCQTGTNTGELFF
>once|TRBD2|TRBV9|TRBJ2-7|13
TGTGCCAGCAGTTCGGGAGGACGCGACGAGCAGTACTTC
CASSSGGRDEQYF
>-|TRBD2|TRBV18|TRBJ2-2|16
TGTGCCAGCTCACCACGGCTAGCGGGGGCCACCGGGGAGCTGTTTTTT
CASSPRLAGATGELFF
>-|-|TRBV5-4|TRBJ1-1|13
TGTGCCAGCAGCCTGGGGGGGGGCCTCTTGGCTTTCTTT
CASSLGGGLLAFF
>-|TRBD1|TRBV6-5|TRBJ2-3|14
TGTGCCAGCAGTCCGACAGGGGGAATCGATACGCAGTATTTT
CASSPTGGIDTQYF
>-|TRBD1|TRBV5-1|TRBJ1-4|14
TGCGCCAGCAGCTTAGGGACAGCAAATGAAAAACTGTTTTTT
CASSLGTANEKLFF
>-|TRBD1|TRBV10-2|TRBJ2-7|13
TGCGCCAGCAGTGAGCAGGGGGCTTACGAGCAGTACTTC
CASSEQGAYEQYF
>-|-|TRBV6-5|TRBJ2-7|14
TGTGCCAGCAGTTACTTCCCCTACGGGTACGAGCAGTACTTC
CASSYFPYGYEQYF
>-|-|TRBV5-1|TRBJ1-2|15
TGCGCCAGCAGCCGGTCCGGCAGGGCAGACTATGGCTACACCTTC
CASSRSGRADYGYTF
>-|TRBD1|TRBV6-4|TRBJ2-2|15
TGTGCCAGCAGCCCCCAGGGGGTAAACACCGGGGAGCTGTTTTTT
CASSPQGVNTGELFF
>few|-|TRBV6-4|TRBJ1-1|13
TGTGCCAGCAGTGTACAACATTACACTGAAGCTTTCTTT
CASSVQHYTEAFF
>-|-|TRBV7-8|TRBJ1-1|12
TGTGCCAGCAGCTTGACGAAAGGGGGTGCTTTCTTT
CASSLTKGGAFF
>-|TRBD2|TRBV20-1|TRBJ2-7|16
TGCAGTGCTAGTGAAAGGGAGCGGGGGGTCTCCTACGAGCAGTACTTC
CSASERERGVSYEQYF
>-|-|TRBV24-1|TRBJ1-2|13
TGTGCCACCAGTGAGGGCGGGAACTATGGCTACACCTTC
CATSEGGNYGYTF
>-|-|TRBV18|TRBJ2-7|16
TGTGCCAGCTCACCACGAGGCGGCAGGGAAGCCTACGAGCAGTACTTC
CASSPRGGREAYEQYF
>once|-|TRBV10-3|TRBJ1-2|12
TGTGCCATCAGCGAGGCGGCTTCGGGCTACACCTTC
CAISEAASGYTF
>-|-|TRBV27|TRBJ1-2|15
TGTGCCAGCAGCTCCGGGGGGGCGGCCTCGAATGGCTACACCTTC
CASSSGGAASNGYTF
>-|TRBD1|TRBV9|TRBJ2-1|15
TGTGCCAGCAGCGAAGGAATGACAGGGGTCAATGAGCAGTTCTTC
CASSEGMTGVNEQFF
>-|TRBD2|TRBV29-1|TRBJ2-7|14
TGCAGCGTACTCGCTAGCGGGGGAAGCTACGAGCAGTACTTC
CSVLASGGSYEQYF
>-|-|TRBV9|TRBJ1-2|14
TGTGCCAGCAGCGTAGTAGGGGGAGCCTATGGCTACACCTTC
CASSVVGGAYGYTF
>-|-|TRBV12-3/TRBV12-4|TRBJ1-5|12
TGTGCCACGGGCGACAGCCCTCAGCCCCAGCATTTT
CATGDSPQPQHF